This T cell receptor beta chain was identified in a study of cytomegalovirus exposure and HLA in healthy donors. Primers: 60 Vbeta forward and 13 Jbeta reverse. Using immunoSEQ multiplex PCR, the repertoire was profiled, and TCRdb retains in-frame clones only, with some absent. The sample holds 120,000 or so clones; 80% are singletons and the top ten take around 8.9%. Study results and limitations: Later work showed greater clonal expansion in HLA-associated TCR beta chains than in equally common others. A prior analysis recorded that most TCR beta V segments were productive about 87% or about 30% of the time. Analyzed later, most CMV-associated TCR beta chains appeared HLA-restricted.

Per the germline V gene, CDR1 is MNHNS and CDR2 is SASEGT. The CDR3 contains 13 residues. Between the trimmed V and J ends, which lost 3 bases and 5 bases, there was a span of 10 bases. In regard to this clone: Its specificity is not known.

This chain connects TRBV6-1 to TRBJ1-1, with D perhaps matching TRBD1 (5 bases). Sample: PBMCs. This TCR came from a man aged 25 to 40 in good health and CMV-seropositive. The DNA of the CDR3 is TGTGCCAGCAGTGACAGGGTCGGAACTGAAGCTTTCTTT. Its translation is CASSDRVGTEAFF.